This record looks at one TCR beta chain sequence and its context. Its specificity is unknown. The data stem from a study of monozygotic twins with cystic fibrosis. Trimming cost V 5 bases and J 8 bases; bases outside gene matches: 5. Germline lookup yields CDR1 GTSNPN and CDR2 SVGIG (reference sequence). The CDR3 sequence is 14 residues long. Generated by immunoSEQ multiplex PCR, the TCRdb table keeps only in-frame clones and is missing some. Here the sample spans around 21,000 clones, more than 75% being singletons. Findings and limits, study-wide: Nucleotide-identical clonotype sharing was significantly higher within monozygotic CF twin pairs than between unrelated CF individuals. Low clonality (median roughly 0.0095) suggested a mostly naive repertoire. Shared CDR3 numbers were not associated with age, concordance or severity.

The rearrangement uses TRBV30 and TRBJ2-3, with 15 bases aligning to TRBD2. Sequencing input: blood. The origin of this receptor is a woman between 25 and 40 years old with cystic fibrosis. The CDR3 bases are TGTGCCTGGCGGACTAGCGGGGGGGCCCGTACGCAGTATTTT. The encoded protein is CAWRTSGGARTQYF. Combining the CDR3 with reference TRBV30 and TRBJ2-3 gives the whole variable domain SQTIHQWPATLVQPVGSPLSLECTVEGTSNPNLYWYRQAAGRGLQLLFYSVGIGQISSEVPQNLSASRPQDRQFILSSKKLLLSDSGFYLCAWRTSGGARTQYFGPGTRLTVL.